These 2 T cell receptor beta chains came from one sample sequenced in a study of blood T cell repertoires in COVID-19. Sequencing used immunoSEQ multiplex PCR; TCRdb keeps in-frame clones, though not all of them. The repertoire has 140,000 to 150,000 clones, roughly three quarters of them found once; the top ten carry about 6%. The sequenced sample was PBMCs or T cells enriched from blood (not recorded which). These receptors were obtained from a woman between 50 and 59 years old who had recovered from COVID-19.

The CDR3 region has the DNA TGTGCCTGGAGTGTGGGCAGGATCTCTACCTCTGGAAACACCATATATTTT. Its protein is CAWSVGRISTSGNTIYF. The chain employs TRBV30 and TRBJ1-3; D uncertain. This CDR3 region has 17 residues. Trimming took 0 bases from V and 0 from J, leaving 15 bases between them. The germline CDR1 and CDR2 sequences are GTSNPN and SVGIG (reference sequence).

This chain links TRBV2 with TRBJ1-4; weak D call: TRBD1 (5 bases). The V gene's germline CDR1 is SNHLY and CDR2 FYNNEI. The germline V and J ends were trimmed by 7 bases and 8 bases, with 20 bases remaining between them. CDR3 size: 15 residues. The CDR3 DNA reads as TGTGCCAGCATTAGAGAGGCAGGGATGGCCGAAAAACTGTTTTTT. Its translation: CASIREAGMAEKLFF.